Sequencing of this TCR beta chain was carried out in a study of vaccination effects on CD4 cells after COVID-19. A remark on this clone: Its antigen is currently unknown.

Measured with immunoSEQ multiplex PCR; TCRdb has only the in-frame clones, and not every one. Of about 22,000 clones detected, 72% appear once; the ten largest clones hold about 10%. The V end lost 1 base, the J end lost 0 bases, and 7 bases lay between the germline ends. This CDR3 has 15 amino acids. CDR1 is SGHAT, CDR2 FQNNGV, per germline. Expansion with viral peptide pools was applied to antigen-specific CD4+ T cells by the ViraFEST assay prior to sequencing. After around 10 days in culture, the CD4+ T cells were isolated. Subjects were given two BNT162b2 or mRNA-1273 vaccine doses. Wells of two million PBMC each were grown with about 9.3 IU/ml IL-2 and around 10 ug/ml peptides.

The TCR was taken from a human donor who received a COVID-19 vaccine. The V gene is TRBV11-2, the J gene TRBJ1-3, with unresolved D. Material: CD4+ T cells from PBMCs cultured with HCoV-NL63 spike peptides, obtained after COVID-19 vaccination. DNA for the CDR3: TGTGCCAGCAGCTTAGGAATGAGCTCTGGAAACACCATATATTTT. Encoded protein: CASSLGMSSGNTIYF. The full variable domain, its missing parts supplied by reference TRBV11-2 and TRBJ1-3, is EAGVAQSPRYKIIEKRQSVAFWCNPISGHATLYWYQQILGQGPKLLIQFQNNGVVDDSQLPKDRFSAERLKGVDSTLKIQPAKLEDSAVYLCASSLGMSSGNTIYFGEGSWLTVV.